This entry describes one T cell receptor (beta chain). This clonotype has more than one count but fewer than ten. Its antigen specificity is not known. The input lacks base qualities; no much larger clone sits a single base away. The protocol used for the library was 5' RACE. Reads for this sample came from an Illumina HiSeq 2500. The second PCR ran for about 6 to 11 cycles and used a J-beta primer mix along with a sample-barcoded 5' primer. A template-switch 5' adaptor carrying 12 random nucleotides introduced a unique molecular identifier onto each TCR beta cDNA molecule. Each sample yielded at least 2.5 million CDR3-containing paired-end reads. All of the RNA was converted into first-strand cDNA using the Mint cDNA synthesis kit, with a TRBC-specific oligonucleotide serving as the primer. Following uracil-DNA glycosylase treatment, a first 18-cycle PCR with universal primers M1SS and BC2_uni_R was performed on all cDNA. As for the original processing: For normalization, 1 million high-quality reads, each with a distinct molecular identifier, were randomly selected from each sample. Instead of being binned into consensus sequences, reads with shared molecular identifiers were discarded. MiTCR, run with a Q25 quality threshold and the strictest error-elimination algorithm, handled CDR3 identification, clonotype clustering and error correction. A nonparametric unseen species model using Euler transformation provided a lower-bound estimate of total TCR beta diversity. TCRdb handled the public reads itself, with Q25 trimming in fastp and clone calling in MiXCR, and kept productive beta chains. Every CDR3 protein is listed once, alongside the most common genes and DNA of its rows. The V and J calls follow TCRdb's processing rather than the paper's. The sample yields more than 1 million distinct CDR3 sequences; 35% to 50% were counted once. The top ten clonotypes cover 18% of the sample.

Via the germline V gene, CDR1 is SGHRS and CDR2 YFSETQ. From the cysteine through the phenylalanine, the CDR3 covers 11 amino acids. Only the CDR3 portion is preserved as DNA: 33 bases, with reading frame beginning at the first base. The junction shows trimming of 1 base on V and 10 bases on J, plus 6 bases between the germline ends. The data stem from a study of blood T cells in healthy people across ages (dated by TCRdb to between 2015 and 2016). In terms of the full investigation: In model experiments, roughly one uniquely barcoded TCR beta cDNA molecule per two T cells was captured by template switching. The study measured age-related changes in TCR beta repertoire diversity using deep sequencing normalized with unique cDNA molecular identifiers. Four age groups were formed from the donors: young (average roughly 16 years), middle-aged (approximately 40), aged (about 62) and long-lived (approximately 80). To avoid experimental bias, donors of different ages were spread randomly across the sequencing lanes. The study analyzed two additional independent replicas of 1 million unique cDNA reads from the same blood draw for two donors, one aged 18 to 30 and one aged 80 or older.

Overall study outcomes, separate from this receptor: Observed TCR beta diversity correlated strongly with the percentage of naive T cells measured by flow cytometry. Estimates of total diversity based on one million sequenced T cells were considered lower bounds and underestimates. Compared with the aged group, the long-lived group had more naive CD4+ T cells, fewer expanded clones and increased TCR diversity, suggesting age selection. Donor CMV infection status was unknown, potentially confounding age-related changes in expanded clonotypes. Observed TCR beta diversity per million T cells fell roughly linearly with age, and a significant reduction was already apparent by age around 40. Because profiling used bulk unsorted PBMCs, naive and antigen-experienced compartments could not be compared conclusively.

The donors were roughly 40 Caucasian individuals from Russia, aged roughly 6 to 100 years, who were systemically healthy. Each donor gave 8 to 10 milliliters of peripheral blood, drawn into EDTA-treated Vacutainer tubes. Ficoll-Paque density-gradient centrifugation was used to isolate PBMCs, with at least 6 million per sample. Trizol reagent was used to extract total RNA from PBMCs, with at least 5 micrograms per sample. The percentages of naive CD45RAhigh/CD27high T cells were determined by flow cytometry on a PBMC aliquot from every donor. Recombination linked TRBV5-1 to TRBJ2-1; the D gene identity is not certain. This TCR came from a woman aged 60-70 years in good health. Source material: blood. The encoded CDR3 is CASSLSWEQFF. The sequenced DNA: TGCGCCAGCAGCTTGTCTTGGGAGCAGTTCTTC.